A selection of T cell receptor beta chains follows, all from one sample in a study of blood T cell repertoires in COVID-19. Assay used: immunoSEQ multiplex PCR; TCRdb lists only in-frame clones, some missing. The sample includes roughly 51,000 clones, around nine tenths of them seen just once. The specimen sequenced was peripheral blood. All receptors derive from a man over 45 with active COVID-19. Both conserved end residues are part of each CDR3. A D gene is named only where the DNA matches it firmly. The size field is filled for only some rows; it gives once, few, many or a size class.

CDR3aa: CASSPGASGGREPQHF; CDR3nt: TGTGCCAGCTCACCGGGCGCGTCAGGGGGTAGGGAGCCCCAGCATTTT; v_gene: TRBV18; j_gene: TRBJ1-5; d_gene: TRBD1; abundance: .
CDR3aa: CASGRAGRRETQYF; CDR3nt: TGTGCCAGCGGTCGAGCGGGAAGGCGAGAGACCCAGTACTTC; v_gene: TRBV27; j_gene: TRBJ2-5; d_gene: TRBD2; abundance: once
CDR3aa: CASSQFEGRVQYF; CDR3nt: TGTGCCAGCAGCCAATTCGAGGGCCGGGTTCAGTACTTC; v_gene: TRBV14; j_gene: TRBJ2-4; d_gene: .; abundance: once
CDR3aa: CASLDRVYGYTF; CDR3nt: TGTGCCAGCTTGGACAGGGTTTATGGCTACACCTTC; v_gene: TRBV19; j_gene: TRBJ1-2; d_gene: TRBD1; abundance: .
CDR3aa: CAWSRLAATGELFF; CDR3nt: TGTGCCTGGAGCAGACTAGCGGCCACCGGGGAGCTGTTTTTT; v_gene: TRBV30; j_gene: TRBJ2-2; d_gene: TRBD2; abundance: .
CDR3aa: CASREASTDTQYF; CDR3nt: TGCGCCAGCAGAGAGGCTAGCACAGATACGCAGTATTTT; v_gene: TRBV5-1; j_gene: TRBJ2-3; d_gene: .; abundance: .
CDR3aa: CAWMQGGDSPLHF; CDR3nt: TGTGCCTGGATGCAAGGGGGGGATTCACCCCTCCACTTT; v_gene: TRBV30; j_gene: TRBJ1-6; d_gene: .; abundance: few
CDR3aa: CASSESGLAANEQFF; CDR3nt: TGTGCCAGCAGTGAAAGCGGGCTAGCTGCGAATGAGCAGTTCTTC; v_gene: TRBV2; j_gene: TRBJ2-1; d_gene: .; abundance: .
CDR3aa: CASSLVVQGPGELFF; CDR3nt: TGTGCCAGCAGCTTAGTTGTACAGGGTCCCGGGGAGCTGTTTTTT; v_gene: TRBV7-9; j_gene: TRBJ2-2; d_gene: .; abundance: .
CDR3aa: CATDTTRGGTAQYF; CDR3nt: TGTGCCACCGATACCACCCGTGGCGGGACGGCCCAGTACTTC; v_gene: TRBV6-5; j_gene: TRBJ2-5; d_gene: .; abundance: .
CDR3aa: CASSQPGGLNTGELFF; CDR3nt: TGTGCCAGCAGTCAGCCAGGGGGCTTGAACACCGGGGAGCTGTTTTTT; v_gene: TRBV6-2/TRBV6-3; j_gene: TRBJ2-2; d_gene: TRBD1; abundance: few
CDR3aa: CAWSAPRRLAGIYEQYF; CDR3nt: TGTGCCTGGAGTGCCCCCCGGCGACTAGCGGGAATCTACGAGCAGTACTTC; v_gene: TRBV30; j_gene: TRBJ2-7; d_gene: TRBD2; abundance: .
CDR3aa: CASSIAYNEQFF; CDR3nt: TGTGCCAGCAGTATAGCGTACAATGAGCAGTTCTTC; v_gene: TRBV2; j_gene: TRBJ2-1; d_gene: .; abundance: once
CDR3aa: CAVLGLDFYNEQFF; CDR3nt: TGTGCCGTCCTGGGACTGGACTTTTACAATGAGCAGTTCTTC; v_gene: TRBV2; j_gene: TRBJ2-1; d_gene: .; abundance: .
CDR3aa: CASSYGGRRAYGYTF; CDR3nt: TGTGCCAGCAGCTACGGGGGAAGGCGGGCCTATGGCTACACCTTC; v_gene: TRBV7-9; j_gene: TRBJ1-2; d_gene: .; abundance: .
CDR3aa: CASSRQGNYGYTF; CDR3nt: TGTGCCAGCAGTCGACAGGGGAACTATGGCTACACCTTC; v_gene: TRBV6-5; j_gene: TRBJ1-2; d_gene: TRBD1; abundance: .
CDR3aa: CASSLGGSGGETQYF; CDR3nt: TGCGCCAGCAGCTTGGGCGGGAGCGGTGGAGAGACCCAGTACTTC; v_gene: TRBV5-1; j_gene: TRBJ2-5; d_gene: TRBD2; abundance: few
CDR3aa: CAWGTGGSETQYF; CDR3nt: TGTGCCTGGGGGACAGGGGGCTCCGAGACCCAGTACTTC; v_gene: TRBV30; j_gene: TRBJ2-5; d_gene: TRBD1; abundance: .
CDR3aa: CAISEPGQGGTGELFF; CDR3nt: TGTGCCATCAGTGAGCCGGGACAGGGTGGCACCGGGGAGCTGTTTTTT; v_gene: TRBV10-3; j_gene: TRBJ2-2; d_gene: TRBD1; abundance: .
CDR3aa: CASSAGQHTEAFF; CDR3nt: TGCGCCAGCAGCGCAGGACAGCACACTGAAGCTTTCTTT; v_gene: TRBV5-1; j_gene: TRBJ1-1; d_gene: .; abundance: .
CDR3aa: CASSYPFYGYTF; CDR3nt: TGTGCCAGCAGTTACCCTTTCTATGGCTACACCTTC; v_gene: TRBV6-6; j_gene: TRBJ1-2; d_gene: .; abundance: .
CDR3aa: CASSLGGSDSPLHF; CDR3nt: TGTGCCAGCTCACTGGGGGGGAGTGATTCACCCCTCCACTTT; v_gene: TRBV18; j_gene: TRBJ1-6; d_gene: .; abundance: .
CDR3aa: CASSIGGRGLVGYTF; CDR3nt: TGTGCCAGTAGTATAGGAGGCAGGGGGTTGGTTGGCTACACCTTC; v_gene: TRBV19; j_gene: TRBJ1-2; d_gene: TRBD1; abundance: .
CDR3aa: CASSDIGADTYEQYF; CDR3nt: TGCGCCAGCAGTGACATAGGGGCCGACACCTACGAGCAGTACTTC; v_gene: TRBV10-2; j_gene: TRBJ2-7; d_gene: .; abundance: .
CDR3aa: CASSVGGGKAYNEQFF; CDR3nt: TGTGCCAGCAGCGTAGGCGGCGGCAAAGCCTACAATGAGCAGTTCTTC; v_gene: TRBV9; j_gene: TRBJ2-1; d_gene: .; abundance: .
CDR3aa: CASTYRYPHNSPLHF; CDR3nt: TGTGCCAGCACTTATCGGTACCCTCATAATTCACCCCTCCACTTT; v_gene: TRBV7-2; j_gene: TRBJ1-6; d_gene: .; abundance: .
CDR3aa: CASDTVVEQFF; CDR3nt: TGTGCCAGCGACACGGTAGTTGAGCAGTTCTTC; v_gene: TRBV2; j_gene: TRBJ2-1; d_gene: .; abundance: .
CDR3aa: CASGGRAVWPGELFF; CDR3nt: TGTGCCAGTGGGGGGAGGGCCGTCTGGCCCGGGGAGCTGTTTTTT; v_gene: TRBV19; j_gene: TRBJ2-2; d_gene: TRBD2; abundance: .
CDR3aa: CASRRQAYGANVLTF; CDR3nt: TGTGCCAGTAGGAGACAGGCCTATGGGGCCAACGTCCTGACTTTC; v_gene: TRBV19; j_gene: TRBJ2-6; d_gene: .; abundance: .
CDR3aa: CASSSPGASAQETQYF; CDR3nt: TGTGCCAGCAGCTCCCCGGGAGCTAGCGCACAAGAGACCCAGTACTTC; v_gene: TRBV7-6; j_gene: TRBJ2-5; d_gene: .; abundance: .
CDR3aa: CASSGGQAWETQYF; CDR3nt: TGCGCCAGCAGCGGGGGACAGGCCTGGGAGACCCAGTACTTC; v_gene: TRBV5-1; j_gene: TRBJ2-5; d_gene: TRBD1; abundance: .
CDR3aa: CASSLWAGGPYEQYF; CDR3nt: TGCGCCAGCAGCTTGTGGGCAGGGGGCCCCTACGAGCAGTACTTC; v_gene: TRBV5-1; j_gene: TRBJ2-7; d_gene: TRBD1; abundance: .
CDR3aa: CASSSEGANIQYF; CDR3nt: TGTGCCAGTAGTTCGGAGGGGGCAAACATTCAGTACTTC; v_gene: TRBV19; j_gene: TRBJ2-4; d_gene: .; abundance: .
CDR3aa: CASSSRDSQETQYF; CDR3nt: TGTGCCAGCAGCTCTCGGGACAGCCAGGAGACCCAGTACTTC; v_gene: TRBV5-6; j_gene: TRBJ2-5; d_gene: TRBD1; abundance: .
CDR3aa: CASSRSGSGAGELFF; CDR3nt: TGTGCCAGCAGCCGAAGCGGGAGCGGCGCCGGGGAGCTGTTTTTT; v_gene: TRBV3-1/TRBV3-2; j_gene: TRBJ2-2; d_gene: TRBD2; abundance: .
CDR3aa: CASSLNRGNYGYTF; CDR3nt: TGTGCCAGCAGCTTAAACAGGGGGAACTATGGCTACACCTTC; v_gene: TRBV7-2; j_gene: TRBJ1-2; d_gene: TRBD1; abundance: .
CDR3aa: CASSLAGRADTQYF; CDR3nt: TGTGCCAGCAGCTTAGCGGGGCGGGCAGATACGCAGTATTTT; v_gene: TRBV5-6; j_gene: TRBJ2-3; d_gene: TRBD2; abundance: .
CDR3aa: CASRPSGAMASTDTQYF; CDR3nt: TGTGCCAGCAGGCCTAGCGGAGCGATGGCTAGCACAGATACGCAGTATTTT; v_gene: TRBV7-9; j_gene: TRBJ2-3; d_gene: TRBD2; abundance: .
CDR3aa: CASSVGQAGNTIYF; CDR3nt: TGCGCCAGCAGCGTGGGACAGGCTGGAAACACCATATATTTT; v_gene: TRBV5-1; j_gene: TRBJ1-3; d_gene: TRBD1; abundance: .
CDR3aa: CASSQESLADSNTGELFF; CDR3nt: TGTGCCAGCAGCCAAGAGTCGCTAGCGGACTCGAACACCGGGGAGCTGTTTTTT; v_gene: TRBV3-1/TRBV3-2; j_gene: TRBJ2-2; d_gene: TRBD2; abundance: few
CDR3aa: CATTRAGPPYNEQFF; CDR3nt: TGTGCTACAACCCGAGCGGGACCCCCCTACAATGAGCAGTTCTTC; v_gene: TRBV7-9; j_gene: TRBJ2-1; d_gene: TRBD2; abundance: .
CDR3aa: CASSPLNLHGKQYF; CDR3nt: TGTGCCAGCTCACCCCTAAACTTACACGGGAAGCAGTACTTC; v_gene: TRBV18; j_gene: TRBJ2-7; d_gene: .; abundance: .
CDR3aa: CASSPRDSLGDTQYF; CDR3nt: TGCGCCAGCAGCCCACGGGACTCTCTTGGGGATACGCAGTATTTT; v_gene: TRBV5-1; j_gene: TRBJ2-3; d_gene: .; abundance: .
CDR3aa: CASSDSLNEKLFF; CDR3nt: TGTGCCAGCAGCGACAGCCTCAATGAAAAACTGTTTTTT; v_gene: TRBV6-2/TRBV6-3; j_gene: TRBJ1-4; d_gene: .; abundance: few
CDR3aa: CASSYDSLSGYTF; CDR3nt: TGTGCCAGCAGTTACGACAGTCTAAGCGGCTACACCTTC; v_gene: TRBV6-5; j_gene: TRBJ1-2; d_gene: .; abundance: .
CDR3aa: CATSENGGRAYEQYF; CDR3nt: TGTGCCACCAGCGAGAACGGCGGGAGGGCCTACGAGCAGTACTTC; v_gene: TRBV15; j_gene: TRBJ2-7; d_gene: TRBD2; abundance: .
CDR3aa: CASSLEGRGEEKLFF; CDR3nt: TGCGCCAGCAGCTTGGAGGGCAGGGGGGAGGAAAAACTGTTTTTT; v_gene: TRBV5-1; j_gene: TRBJ1-4; d_gene: TRBD1; abundance: few
CDR3aa: CASSSGSGEETQYF; CDR3nt: TGTGCCAGCAGCTCCGGGTCGGGGGAGGAGACCCAGTACTTC; v_gene: TRBV5-5; j_gene: TRBJ2-5; d_gene: .; abundance: .
CDR3aa: CAWRRQGAGELFF; CDR3nt: TGTGCCTGGAGGAGGCAGGGGGCCGGGGAGCTGTTTTTT; v_gene: TRBV30; j_gene: TRBJ2-2; d_gene: TRBD1; abundance: .
CDR3aa: CAWSRTGGGYGYTF; CDR3nt: TGTGCCTGGAGTCGGACAGGGGGCGGCTATGGCTACACCTTC; v_gene: TRBV30; j_gene: TRBJ1-2; d_gene: TRBD1; abundance: .
CDR3aa: CASSRGLAGATDTQYF; CDR3nt: TGTGCCAGCAGCAGGGGACTAGCGGGAGCCACAGATACGCAGTATTTT; v_gene: TRBV5-4; j_gene: TRBJ2-3; d_gene: TRBD2; abundance: .
CDR3aa: CASSRQTTEAFF; CDR3nt: TGTGCCAGCAGCCGACAAACCACTGAAGCTTTCTTT; v_gene: TRBV12-3/TRBV12-4; j_gene: TRBJ1-1; d_gene: .; abundance: .
CDR3aa: CASSASGFLGEETQYF; CDR3nt: TGTGCCAGCAGTGCTAGCGGGTTCTTGGGTGAAGAGACCCAGTACTTC; v_gene: TRBV13; j_gene: TRBJ2-5; d_gene: TRBD2; abundance: .
CDR3aa: CASSFPGPQGPAGSPLHF; CDR3nt: TGTGCCAGCAGCTTTCCCGGCCCTCAGGGGCCCGCCGGTTCACCCCTCCACTTT; v_gene: TRBV7-2; j_gene: TRBJ1-6; d_gene: .; abundance: .